The 11 T cell receptor beta chains reported below all come from one sample, sequenced in a study of T cell repertoires in cytomegalovirus infection. In TCRdb, the reads were re-called with MiXCR into one record per CDR3 protein. Found here are around 900,000 distinct CDR3 sequences, about a third of them singletons; the top ten hold more than 13%. No antigens are known for them. Sequenced material: cultured CD8+ T cells from PBMCs, taken from culture after CMV antigen stimulation. The receptors come from a human donor in good health (CMV status not recorded). Some clones in this sample may be carry-over from other donors' samples.

The chain employs TRBV6-4 and TRBJ2-1; D is unclear. Trimming took off 0 bases at V and 0 bases at J, with 9 bases between the two ends. Germline CDR1 MRHNA, CDR2 SNTAGT. This CDR3 is 16 amino acids long. CDR3 region: CASSDSRSFSYNEQFF. The CDR3 DNA reads TGTGCCAGCAGTGACTCGCGGAGCTTCTCCTACAATGAGCAGTTCTTC.

This rearrangement joins TRBV5-4 to TRBJ2-3; 10 nucleotides align to TRBD2. Germline-derived CDR1 and CDR2 are SGHNT and YYREEE (reference sequence). V was clipped by 4 bases and J by 3 bases; unmatched bases: 8. CDR3 length equals 16 residues. Here the CDR3 DNA reads TGTGCCAGCAGCCGTGATGAGCGGGGGGGTACAGATACGCAGTATTTT. It codes for CASSRDERGGTDTQYF.

The chain uses TRBV7-8 and TRBJ1-2; D is perhaps TRBD1 (6 bases). CDR1 and CDR2 (germline): SGHVS, FQNEAQ. The CDR3 is 12 residues long. V dropped 6 bases and J dropped 8 bases, with 13 bases sitting between them. The CDR3 region has the DNA TGTGCCAGCAGGGACAGCGAAGGCGGCTACACCTTC. Translation: CASRDSEGGYTF.

The chain carries TRBV6-5 and TRBJ2-5; 12 nucleotides match TRBD2. Germline loops: CDR1 MNHEY, CDR2 SVGAGI. J gave up 5 bases and V 6 bases, and 4 bases lay outside the gene matches. The CDR3 is made up of 14 amino acids. CDR3 bases: TGTGCCAGCAGACCCGGACTAGCGGGGGAGACCCAGTACTTC. Protein product: CASRPGLAGETQYF.

The gene calls are TRBV27 and TRBJ2-3; the D call may be TRBD1 or TRBD2 (5 bases each). Looked up from germline, CDR1 is MNHEY and CDR2 is SMNVEV (reference sequence). The CDR3 runs 14 residues. V gave up 5 bases and J gave up 4 bases, with 13 bases separating them. The CDR3 DNA reads TGTGCCAGCAGTCCCCTCTGGGGGTCAGATACGCAGTATTTT. Residues: CASSPLWGSDTQYF.

This chain connects TRBV6-5 to TRBJ1-1, with 9 bases matching TRBD1. The germline V gene encodes CDR1 MNHEY and CDR2 SVGAGI. V lost 5 bases to trimming and J lost 0 bases; unmatched junction nucleotides: 7. This CDR3 is 16 amino acids long. CDR3 region: CASSHNRGHMNTEAFF. Here the CDR3 DNA reads TGTGCCAGCAGTCACAACAGGGGGCACATGAACACTGAAGCTTTCTTT.

This clonotype came up many times. The V gene is TRBV12-3 or TRBV12-4, the J gene TRBJ2-7; D is undetermined. The CDR3 totals 14 residues. V lost 3 bases and J 3 bases, leaving 12 bases between the germline ends. The CDR3 DNA reads TGTGCCAGCAGTTTGGGCGGTCTCCGCTACGAGCAGTACTTC. As protein: CASSLGGLRYEQYF.

The chain links TRBV27 to TRBJ1-1; TRBD1 agrees at 11 bases. V was clipped by 6 bases and J by 1 base; unmatched bases: 4. Germline V gene data show CDR1 as MNHEY and CDR2 as SMNVEV (reference sequence). The CDR3 consists of 15 residues. The CDR3 DNA sequence: TGTGCCAGCAGGAGGGACAGGGGGGCGAACACTGAAGCTTTCTTT. Translation: CASRRDRGANTEAFF.

This clonotype came up a few times. The genes are TRBV11-3 and TRBJ2-5; a possible D gene is TRBD2 (5 bases). The CDR3 length is 16 residues. Per germline, CDR1 SGHNT and CDR2 YENEEA. The V end lost 1 base, the J end lost 5 bases, and 17 bases lay between the germline ends. The CDR3 sequence is CASSLGSGLPGETQYF. The CDR3 DNA sequence: TGTGCCAGCAGCTTAGGATCGGGCCTCCCGGGGGAGACCCAGTACTTC.

This clonotype was counted only a few times. CDR3 residues: CASIKGDEPYNEQFF. The DNA of the CDR3 is TGTGCCAGCATCAAGGGGGACGAACCGTACAATGAGCAGTTCTTC. The rearrangement links TRBV6-6 to TRBJ2-1, with D tentatively TRBD1 (6 bases). The germline V gene encodes CDR1 MNHNY and CDR2 SVGAGI (reference sequence). V lost 7 bases and J lost 4, with 17 bases in between. The CDR3 spans 15 residues.

This clonotype showed up just a few times. V is TRBV6-6 and J is TRBJ1-2, with 11 bases aligning to TRBD1. J was trimmed by 5 bases and V by 6 bases; bases with no gene match: 2. This CDR3 comprises 13 residues. Germline V gives CDR1 MNHNY, CDR2 SVGAGI (reference sequence). CDR3 amino acids: CASRGQGEYGYTF. In DNA, the CDR3 is TGTGCCAGCAGGGGACAGGGGGAGTATGGCTACACCTTC.